The 22 T cell receptor beta chains below all came from one sample that was sequenced in a study of T cells in Graves' hyperthyroidism and ophthalmopathy. Template material for amplifying TCR beta CDR3 regions consisted of RNA transcripts. HTBI primers drove first-round RT-PCR of the TCR CDR3. MiXCR, run by TCRdb on the multiplex PCR reads, gives a single entry per CDR3 protein. The table has about 600,000 distinct CDR3 sequences, about 16% seen once. Sequenced: blood. The receptors originated from a woman aged 40 to 49 with Graves' ophthalmopathy.

This clonotype was detected many times. The chain combines TRBV12-3 or TRBV12-4 with TRBJ1-2; no firm D call. Trimming removed 3 bases at V and 6 bases at J, with 17 bases between. CDR3 length: 15 amino acids. Here the CDR3 reads CASSFYSAQADGYTF. CDR3 coding DNA: TGTGCCAGCAGTTTTTACTCGGCACAAGCTGATGGCTACACCTTC.

This clonotype has at least ten counts. CDR3 residues: CASSYSPTDTQYF. CDR3 nucleotide sequence: TGTGCCAGCAGTTACAGCCCCACAGATACGCAGTATTTT. This chain joins TRBV6-2 or TRBV6-3 and TRBJ2-3, with D unresolved. V was clipped by 2 bases and J by 2 bases, with 5 bases between them. The CDR3 consists of 13 residues. Germline values: CDR1 MNHEY, CDR2 SVGEGT.

This clonotype was detected many times. The chain carries TRBV3-1 and TRBJ2-1; unclear D gene. Germline V gene lookup returns CDR1 LGHDT and CDR2 YNNKEL (reference sequence). V was cut by 2 bases and J by 4 bases, with 6 bases left in between. This CDR3 has 13 residues. CDR3 DNA sequence: TGTGCCAGCAGCCAAACCGAGTACAATGAGCAGTTCTTC. This translates into CASSQTEYNEQFF.

The DNA of the CDR3 is TGTGCCAGCAGTTCCAGTCCAGGGGACACAGCCTACGAGCAGTACTTC. This encodes CASSSSPGDTAYEQYF. The chain is built from TRBV6-1 and TRBJ2-7; a possible D gene is TRBD1 (6 bases). Germline V gives CDR1 MNHNS, CDR2 SASEGT. The V and J ends lost 5 bases and 2 bases respectively, with 19 bases between them. This CDR3 has 16 residues.

This chain links TRBV20-1 with TRBJ2-3; possibly TRBD2 for D (5 bases). V lost 0 bases to trimming and J lost 0 bases, with 13 bases between them. CDR1 and CDR2 (germline): DFQATT, SNEGSKA (reference sequence). The CDR3 consists of 16 residues. As DNA, the CDR3 is TGCAGTGCTAGAGATCAACGAGCGGAGAGCACAGATACGCAGTATTTT. Its translation: CSARDQRAESTDTQYF.

As to this clonotype: Being one base from a much bigger clone, this may be a read error. The J gene is TRBJ1-5, the V gene TRBV6-1, with a possible D match to TRBD1 (5 bases). The length of the CDR3 is 13 residues. Germline V lookup: CDR1 MNHNS, CDR2 SASEGT. With 6 bases removed from V and 5 bases from J, the gap between germline ends came to 11 bases. CDR3 sequence reads: CASRGAGDQPQHF. The CDR3 bases are TGTGCCAGCAGAGGGGCAGGAGATCAGCCCCAGCATTTT.

This clonotype was found many times. The rearrangement uses TRBV6-5 and TRBJ2-5, with 13 bases identical to TRBD2. The germline V gene encodes CDR1 MNHEY and CDR2 SVGAGI. Germline trimming cut 2 bases from V and 5 bases from J; bases unmatched to any gene: 2. The CDR3 sequence is 15 residues long. This CDR3 reads CASSYLTSGRETQYF. CDR3 bases: TGTGCCAGCAGTTACCTGACTAGCGGGAGGGAGACCCAGTACTTC.

This clonotype has a handful of counts. The chain has TRBV19 and TRBJ2-5, with D possibly matching TRBD1 (6 bases). CDR1 and CDR2 from the germline V gene are LNHDA and SQIVND (reference sequence). The CDR3 runs 16 residues. The V gene lost 5 bases and the J gene lost 0 bases, with 16 bases spanning the gap. The CDR3 reads CASSPRPRTDQETQYF. CDR3 nucleotide sequence: TGTGCCAGTAGTCCCCGGCCCCGGACAGACCAAGAGACCCAGTACTTC.

This clonotype was seen at least ten times. The chain uses TRBV28 and TRBJ1-1, with D possibly being TRBD1 (6 bases). CDR1 MDHEN and CDR2 SYDVKM come from the germline V gene. This CDR3 spans 15 amino acids. V gave up 6 bases and J gave up 0 bases, with 14 bases separating them. The CDR3 sequence: CASRPAGHLNTEAFF. The CDR3 bases are TGTGCCAGCAGACCCGCGGGACACCTGAACACTGAAGCTTTCTTT.

The V call is TRBV29-1, the J call TRBJ1-1, with D maybe TRBD1 (5 bases). Germline loops: CDR1 SQVTM, CDR2 ANQGSEA. The V gene lost 5 bases and the J gene lost 7 bases, with 17 bases spanning the gap. The length of the CDR3 is 13 residues. In DNA, the CDR3 is TGCAGCGTTCAGGGAATCCTGATTAGTGAAGCTTTCTTT. The encoded protein is CSVQGILISEAFF.

This clonotype was counted many times. This rearrangement joins TRBV12-3 or TRBV12-4 to TRBJ1-1; tentative D call: TRBD1 (6 bases). V was clipped by 1 base and J by 6 bases, with 15 bases between them. The CDR3 loop spans 15 amino acids. The CDR3 loop reads CASSLVQSQGSEAFF. The CDR3 bases are TGTGCCAGCAGTTTAGTCCAAAGTCAGGGGTCTGAAGCTTTCTTT.

The sample holds many counts of this clonotype. The chain uses TRBV20-1 and TRBJ2-5, with 7 bases lining up with TRBD2. The germline CDR1 and CDR2 sequences are DFQATT and SNEGSKA (reference sequence). This CDR3 spans 18 amino acids. The ends lost 1 base at V and 2 bases at J; junction bases unmatched: 16. DNA for the CDR3: TGCAGTGCTAGAGCGAGAGCGGGGAGACAAACCTTACAAGAGACCCAGTACTTC. Translated, it gives CSARARAGRQTLQETQYF.

This clonotype was counted at least ten times. The chain recombines TRBV6-1 with TRBJ2-3, with 7 positions matching TRBD1. The CDR3 runs 17 residues. Trimming removed 7 bases from V and 0 bases from J; junction bases left unmatched: 13. Germline CDR1 reads MNHNS; CDR2 reads SASEGT. The CDR3 sequence: CASTSYSGTESTDTQYF. The CDR3 DNA reads as TGTGCCAGCACCTCTTACTCCGGGACAGAGAGCACAGATACGCAGTATTTT.

This clonotype was observed a handful of times. The chain links TRBV7-9 to TRBJ2-5; 7 positions match TRBD2. Trimming cost V 5 bases and J 3 bases; bases outside gene matches: 15. Germline V gives CDR1 SEHNR, CDR2 FQNEAQ (reference sequence). CDR3 length equals 17 residues. In DNA, the CDR3 is TGTGCCAGCAGCCCGGTGACTCAGCGGGGAGGAAAAGAGACCCAGTACTTC. It is translated as CASSPVTQRGGKETQYF.

On this clonotype itself: A much larger clonotype is one base distant, so this may be a read error. CDR3 residues: CASSVQSTDTQYF. The CDR3 nucleotides are TGTGCCAGCAGTGTCCAGAGCACAGATACGCAGTATTTT. The chain couples TRBV6-1 to TRBJ2-3, with no clear D. From germline, CDR1 is MNHNS and CDR2 SASEGT. The CDR3 sequence is 13 residues long. The V gene lost 4 bases and the J gene lost 0 bases, with 5 bases spanning the gap.

This clonotype has more than one count but fewer than ten. The J gene is TRBJ2-3, the V gene TRBV30; the D gene is possibly TRBD2 (6 bases). The CDR3 spans 13 residues. Trimming took 3 bases from V and 1 from J, leaving 8 bases between them. The V gene's germline CDR1 is GTSNPN and CDR2 SVGIG (reference sequence). CDR3: CAWRGGGTDTQYF. CDR3 nucleotides: TGTGCCTGGAGGGGAGGTGGCACAGATACGCAGTATTTT.

This clonotype turned up a few times. J is TRBJ2-3 and V is TRBV20-1, with D hard to call. Germline V gene sequence: CDR1 DFQATT, CDR2 SNEGSKA (reference sequence). The CDR3 length is 13 residues. The ends were cut back, 3 bases at V and 0 bases at J, with 7 bases in the middle. This CDR3 is CSAREGSTDTQYF. The CDR3 DNA reads as TGCAGTGCTAGGGAAGGCAGCACAGATACGCAGTATTTT.

Ten or more counts support this clonotype. The chain couples TRBV11-3 to TRBJ1-2; weak D call: TRBD1 (6 bases). CDR3 size: 17 residues. Germline assignment: CDR1 SGHNT and CDR2 YENEEA. Trimming removed 11 bases at V and 2 bases at J, with 27 bases between. The CDR3 sequence: CAPAWGGLVGRNYGYTF. CDR3 bases: TGTGCCCCAGCCTGGGGGGGCCTCGTCGGACGGAACTATGGCTACACCTTC.

This clonotype was counted ten times or more. The chain is built from TRBV20-1 and TRBJ2-1, with 11 bases aligning to TRBD2. Germline-derived CDR1 and CDR2 are DFQATT and SNEGSKA (reference sequence). The CDR3 loop spans 14 amino acids. Trimming removed 6 bases from V and 4 bases from J; junction bases left unmatched: 5. The CDR3 sequence is CSAELAGVYNEQFF. The CDR3 bases are TGCAGTGCCGAACTAGCGGGAGTATACAATGAGCAGTTCTTC.

This clonotype was picked up a small number of times. The chain couples TRBV7-2 to TRBJ1-2; the D is unclear. The CDR3 consists of 15 residues. The V end was cut by 5 bases, the J end by 4 bases, with 17 bases between. The V gene's germline CDR1 is SGHTA and CDR2 FQGNSA. Here the CDR3 reads CASSPSWAGSYGYTF. CDR3 in DNA: TGTGCCAGCAGCCCTTCTTGGGCAGGTAGCTATGGCTACACCTTC.

This clonotype was recorded many times. This chain joins TRBV5-1 and TRBJ2-7, with D hard to call. CDR3 length: 11 residues. The V end lost 5 bases, the J end lost 0 bases, and 3 bases lay between the germline ends. Germline loops: CDR1 SGHRS, CDR2 YFSETQ. CDR3 bases: TGCGCCAGCAGGGGCTCCTACGAGCAGTACTTC. It specifies CASRGSYEQYF.

The sample holds many counts of this clonotype. V usage is TRBV5-1 and J usage is TRBJ2-5, with a tentative D call TRBD2 (6 bases). V lost 0 bases and J lost 3, with 12 bases in between. This CDR3 has 15 residues. Germline loops: CDR1 SGHRS, CDR2 YFSETQ. The CDR3 DNA follows: TGCGCCAGCAGCTTGGCTCAGGGAGGCGAAGAGACCCAGTACTTC. Encoded protein: CASSLAQGGEETQYF.